The clone carrying this T cell receptor (beta chain) was recorded at least ten times. The source of the sample is a study of regulatory T cells in long-lasting Graves disease. CDR3 regions were amplified by Arm-PCR using iRepertoire HTBI primers to build TCR beta libraries. TCRdb processed the multiplex PCR reads anew with MiXCR; each CDR3 protein has one entry. The sample records roughly 520,000 distinct CDR3 sequences, around 12% being singletons. Time point described: newly diagnosed GD, antithyroid drugs for less than 3 months. The authors made the TCR library using RNA they extracted from PBMCs. The CDR3 contains 13 residues. The V gene's germline CDR1 is GTSNPN and CDR2 SVGIG (reference sequence). The V gene lost 1 base and the J gene lost 4 bases, with 8 bases spanning the gap. These records were also assigned to another study, of T cells in Graves' hyperthyroidism and ophthalmopathy.

The genes are TRBV30 and TRBJ2-1; D may be TRBD2 (6 bases). The sample was peripheral blood mononuclear cells (PBMCs), taken at new diagnosis, from a patient treated with antithyroid drugs. The TCR originated in a woman in her twenties or thirties with Graves disease. CDR3 loop: CAWSGGVYNEQFF. As DNA, the CDR3 is TGTGCCTGGAGTGGGGGGGTTTACAATGAGCAGTTCTTC.